This TCR beta chain was profiled in a study of blood T cell repertoires in COVID-19. The wider study: PBMCs, B-cell-depleted T cells, or T cells provided the cDNA or gDNA that made up the material.

Some clones are missing from TCRdb's copy, which holds only in-frame ones; the method was immunoSEQ multiplex PCR. The data hold about 270,000 clones, with around 85% observed a single time. The origin of this receptor is a woman in her sixties or seventies with acute or convalescent COVID-19. Material: peripheral blood.

The CDR3 DNA reads as TGTGCCAGCTTCGATGGCTGGTACGAGCAGTACTTC. Amino acid sequence: CASFDGWYEQYF. The V gene is TRBV2, the J gene TRBJ2-7; no clear D gene. Germline loops: CDR1 SNHLY, CDR2 FYNNEI. The CDR3 is 12 residues long. V was trimmed by 8 bases and J by 4 bases, leaving 12 bases between them.